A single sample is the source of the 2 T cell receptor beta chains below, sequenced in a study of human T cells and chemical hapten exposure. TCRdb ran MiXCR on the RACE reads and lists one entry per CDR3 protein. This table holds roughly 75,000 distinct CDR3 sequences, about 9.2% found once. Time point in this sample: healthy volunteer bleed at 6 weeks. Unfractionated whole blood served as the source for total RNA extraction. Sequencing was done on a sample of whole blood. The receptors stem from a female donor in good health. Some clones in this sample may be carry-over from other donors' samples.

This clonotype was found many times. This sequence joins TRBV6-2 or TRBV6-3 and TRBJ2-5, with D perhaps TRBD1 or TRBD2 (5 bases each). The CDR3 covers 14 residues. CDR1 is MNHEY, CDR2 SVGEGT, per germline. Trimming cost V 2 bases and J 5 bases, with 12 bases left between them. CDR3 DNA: TGTGCCAGCAGTTACCTGGGGCGCGGGGAGACCCAGTACTTC. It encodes CASSYLGRGETQYF.

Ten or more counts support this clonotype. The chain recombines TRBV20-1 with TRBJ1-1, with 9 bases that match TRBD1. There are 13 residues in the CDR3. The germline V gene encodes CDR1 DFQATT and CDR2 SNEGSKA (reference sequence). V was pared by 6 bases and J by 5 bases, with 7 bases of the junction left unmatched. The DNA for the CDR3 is TGCAGTGCAACCCCGGACAGGGGAACTGAAGCTTTCTTT. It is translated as CSATPDRGTEAFF.